These T cell receptor beta chains were read from a single sample in a study of blood T cell repertoires in COVID-19. The method was immunoSEQ multiplex PCR; TCRdb's version includes in-frame clones alone and lacks a portion of them. The table includes roughly 240,000 clones, 90% detected once. The sample was PBMCs or T cells enriched from blood (not recorded which). The receptors originated from a man in his fifties or sixties who had been exposed to COVID-19. Each CDR3 is given with its conserved first and last residue. The D gene is left open where the match is weak. Part of the rows lack a size; the others show once, few, many or a class for expanded clones.

DNA: TGTGCCAGCAGCTTACAGGGCCTCAGGAGTGAAAAACTGTTTTTT; CDR3: CASSLQGLRSEKLFF; length: 15; J: TRBJ1-4; size: -; V: TRBV7-9; D: -
DNA: TGCGCCAGCAGCCCGAGATTGGGGAGGGGAGGTAACGAGCAGTACTTC; CDR3: CASSPRLGRGGNEQYF; length: 16; J: TRBJ2-7; size: -; V: TRBV5-1; D: TRBD2
DNA: TGTGCCAGCAGTTTTGGGACAGAACAATATCAGCCCCAGCATTTT; CDR3: CASSFGTEQYQPQHF; length: 15; J: TRBJ1-5; size: -; V: TRBV6-6; D: TRBD1
DNA: TGTGCCGGTAACCCGGGACAGATGAACACTGAAGCTTTCTTT; CDR3: CAGNPGQMNTEAFF; length: 14; J: TRBJ1-1; size: -; V: TRBV30; D: TRBD1
DNA: TGTGCCACCAGCAGAGTAGCGCAGGATTATAATTCACCCCTCCACTTT; CDR3: CATSRVAQDYNSPLHF; length: 16; J: TRBJ1-6; size: once; V: TRBV15; D: -
DNA: TGTGCCAGCAGCTGGATTCAGCAGGGTGGGACCCAGTACTTC; CDR3: CASSWIQQGGTQYF; length: 14; J: TRBJ2-5; size: -; V: TRBV5-4; D: -
DNA: TGTGCCAGCAGCTTAGGCGGAGGACTAGCGGGGAGGGGAGAGCAGTTCTTC; CDR3: CASSLGGGLAGRGEQFF; length: 17; J: TRBJ2-1; size: -; V: TRBV7-9; D: TRBD2
DNA: TGTGCCATCAGGATCTGGACAGGGAAATTCGGTAATGGCTACACCTTC; CDR3: CAIRIWTGKFGNGYTF; length: 16; J: TRBJ1-2; size: -; V: TRBV10-3; D: TRBD1
DNA: TGTGCCAGCAGTCGTATCAGCAGGGGTAGGGATCAGCCCCAGCATTTT; CDR3: CASSRISRGRDQPQHF; length: 16; J: TRBJ1-5; size: -; V: TRBV28; D: -
DNA: TGTGCCAGCAGGCCTCGACAGGGATGGAGGGAGACAGATACGCAGTATTTT; CDR3: CASRPRQGWRETDTQYF; length: 17; J: TRBJ2-3; size: -; V: TRBV28; D: -
DNA: TGTGCCAGCAGCTTTGGGCCAGGGGGATTCAGCACTGAAGCTTTCTTT; CDR3: CASSFGPGGFSTEAFF; length: 16; J: TRBJ1-1; size: -; V: TRBV5-6; D: TRBD1
DNA: TGTGCCATCCCTCGGACTCCCACGGGACACGGAAACTATGGCTACACCTTC; CDR3: CAIPRTPTGHGNYGYTF; length: 17; J: TRBJ1-2; size: once; V: TRBV5-4; D: -
DNA: TGTGCCAGCAGTTTTGGTTTTCGATGGGGGCAAGCTAACTATGGCTACACCTTC; CDR3: CASSFGFRWGQANYGYTF; length: 18; J: TRBJ1-2; size: -; V: TRBV28; D: -
DNA: TGTGCCAGCAGTACCCCCGGGACGGGACAGGGACCCCAGCATTTT; CDR3: CASSTPGTGQGPQHF; length: 15; J: TRBJ1-5; size: -; V: TRBV28; D: TRBD1
DNA: TGTGCCACCAGTGACCACACATCCTACGAGCAGTACTTC; CDR3: CATSDHTSYEQYF; length: 13; J: TRBJ2-7; size: -; V: TRBV24-1; D: -
DNA: TGTGCCAGCTCACCACCTGCTTCGGGATCCACGGGCGGGGAGCTGTTTTTT; CDR3: CASSPPASGSTGGELFF; length: 17; J: TRBJ2-2; size: -; V: TRBV18; D: -
DNA: TGTGCCAGCAGTCACGGGACAGCGAACACCGGGGAGCTGTTTTTT; CDR3: CASSHGTANTGELFF; length: 15; J: TRBJ2-2; size: -; V: TRBV3-1/TRBV3-2; D: TRBD1
DNA: TGCGCCAGCAGCTTGGGTACAGGCACCGGGGAGCTGTTTTTT; CDR3: CASSLGTGTGELFF; length: 14; J: TRBJ2-2; size: -; V: TRBV5-1; D: -
DNA: TGTGCCAGCAGTCCGGGACATCCCTACGAGCAGTACTTC; CDR3: CASSPGHPYEQYF; length: 13; J: TRBJ2-7; size: -; V: TRBV27; D: -
DNA: TGTGCCAGCAGCCGAGACACCTGGAGTAATGAAAAACTGTTTTTT; CDR3: CASSRDTWSNEKLFF; length: 15; J: TRBJ1-4; size: -; V: TRBV14; D: -
DNA: TGTGCCAGCAGTTATAGGGGATGGCAGCCTTTTATGAACACTGAAGCTTTCTTT; CDR3: CASSYRGWQPFMNTEAFF; length: 18; J: TRBJ1-1; size: -; V: TRBV7-9; D: -
DNA: TGTGCCAGCAGCCAAGATCGAGGCGCAGGGGGTAGGGGAAAACTGTTTTTT; CDR3: CASSQDRGAGGRGKLFF; length: 17; J: TRBJ1-4; size: -; V: TRBV3-1/TRBV3-2; D: TRBD1
DNA: TGTGCCAGTAGTATAGATGTGGAGGGGGCGCGGTTGTATGGCTACACCTTC; CDR3: CASSIDVEGARLYGYTF; length: 17; J: TRBJ1-2; size: -; V: TRBV19; D: TRBD1
DNA: TGTGCCAGCAGTTTAGACGGTCCGGGACAGGGAAACTATGGCTACACCTTC; CDR3: CASSLDGPGQGNYGYTF; length: 17; J: TRBJ1-2; size: -; V: TRBV28; D: TRBD1
DNA: TGTGCCAGCAGTGAAATACCAGGATTCCAGCATTTT; CDR3: CASSEIPGFQHF; length: 12; J: TRBJ1-5; size: -; V: TRBV2; D: -
DNA: TGTGCCAGCAGCAGGGGTTTTTCCTACGAGCAGTACTTC; CDR3: CASSRGFSYEQYF; length: 13; J: TRBJ2-7; size: -; V: TRBV28; D: -
DNA: TGTGCCAGCAGCCGGACACCTAACTACGAGCAGTACTTC; CDR3: CASSRTPNYEQYF; length: 13; J: TRBJ2-7; size: many; V: TRBV2; D: -
DNA: TGTGCCAGCAGCTTAGTACAGGGGACCGGGGAGCTGTTTTTT; CDR3: CASSLVQGTGELFF; length: 14; J: TRBJ2-2; size: once; V: TRBV7-9; D: TRBD1
DNA: TGTGCCAGCAGCTTATACCCGGGACTAGTATACAATGAGCAGTTCTTC; CDR3: CASSLYPGLVYNEQFF; length: 16; J: TRBJ2-1; size: -; V: TRBV7-3; D: TRBD2
DNA: TGTGCCACCCGATTAGGACAGCGACGCACTGAAGCTTTCTTT; CDR3: CATRLGQRRTEAFF; length: 14; J: TRBJ1-1; size: -; V: TRBV6-5; D: -
DNA: TGTGCCAGCAGGCCACAACTAGCGGGAGCCTACAATGAGCAGTTCTTC; CDR3: CASRPQLAGAYNEQFF; length: 16; J: TRBJ2-1; size: -; V: TRBV2; D: TRBD2
DNA: TGTGCCAGCAGCTCCCCAGGACAGGCCACAGATACGCAGTATTTT; CDR3: CASSSPGQATDTQYF; length: 15; J: TRBJ2-3; size: -; V: TRBV7-3; D: TRBD1
DNA: TGTGCCACAGGGGTCGGGGTGAACACTGAAGCTTTCTTT; CDR3: CATGVGVNTEAFF; length: 13; J: TRBJ1-1; size: -; V: TRBV6-6; D: -
DNA: TGCGCCAGCAGCCCTACAGGGCCCGGGGAGCTGTTTTTT; CDR3: CASSPTGPGELFF; length: 13; J: TRBJ2-2; size: -; V: TRBV5-1; D: -
DNA: TGCGCCAGCAGCTTGGCCCTACCTTGGGAGACCCAGTACTTC; CDR3: CASSLALPWETQYF; length: 14; J: TRBJ2-5; size: -; V: TRBV5-1; D: -
DNA: TGTGCCAGCAGTTCAGACTTACTCAGGGGGCGCGGCTACACCTTC; CDR3: CASSSDLLRGRGYTF; length: 15; J: TRBJ1-2; size: -; V: TRBV28; D: TRBD1
DNA: TGTGCCAGCAGCTCCGCCAGATACACAGATACGCAGTATTTT; CDR3: CASSSARYTDTQYF; length: 14; J: TRBJ2-3; size: -; V: TRBV13; D: -
DNA: TGTGCCAGCTCAGACCTGACAGGGAACTATGGCTACACCTTC; CDR3: CASSDLTGNYGYTF; length: 14; J: TRBJ1-2; size: -; V: TRBV18; D: TRBD1
DNA: TGTGCCAGCACCTCAGGACAGGGAGGCACTGAAGCTTTCTTT; CDR3: CASTSGQGGTEAFF; length: 14; J: TRBJ1-1; size: -; V: TRBV14; D: TRBD1
DNA: TGCGCCAGCAGCAAGGACAGGGGGTGGAACATTCAGTACTTC; CDR3: CASSKDRGWNIQYF; length: 14; J: TRBJ2-4; size: -; V: TRBV5-1; D: TRBD1
DNA: TGTGCCAGCAGCCAGGTCCAGGGAAATGAAAAACTGTTTTTT; CDR3: CASSQVQGNEKLFF; length: 14; J: TRBJ1-4; size: -; V: TRBV2; D: -
DNA: TGTGCCAGCAGCGTAGCTTTTTCGTGGACTAGCGGACCCAATGAGCAGTTCTTC; CDR3: CASSVAFSWTSGPNEQFF; length: 18; J: TRBJ2-1; size: -; V: TRBV9; D: TRBD2